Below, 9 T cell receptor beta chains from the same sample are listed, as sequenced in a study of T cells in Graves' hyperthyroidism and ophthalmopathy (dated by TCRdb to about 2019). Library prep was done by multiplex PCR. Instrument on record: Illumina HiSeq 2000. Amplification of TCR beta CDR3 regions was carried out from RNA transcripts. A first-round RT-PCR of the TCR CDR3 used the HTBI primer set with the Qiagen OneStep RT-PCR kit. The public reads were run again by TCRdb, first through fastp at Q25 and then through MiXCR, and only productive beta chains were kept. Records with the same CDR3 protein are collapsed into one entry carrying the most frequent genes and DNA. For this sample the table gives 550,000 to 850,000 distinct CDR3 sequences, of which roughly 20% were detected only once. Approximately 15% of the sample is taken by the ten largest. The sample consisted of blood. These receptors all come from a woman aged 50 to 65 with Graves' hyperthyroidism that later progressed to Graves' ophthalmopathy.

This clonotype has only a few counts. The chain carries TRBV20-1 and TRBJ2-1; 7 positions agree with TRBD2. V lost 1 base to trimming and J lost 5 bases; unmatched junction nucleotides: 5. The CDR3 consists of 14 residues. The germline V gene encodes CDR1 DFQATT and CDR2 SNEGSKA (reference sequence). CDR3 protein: CSARAPGLHNEQFF. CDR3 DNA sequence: TGCAGTGCTAGAGCCCCGGGACTACACAATGAGCAGTTCTTC.

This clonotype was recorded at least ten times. CDR3 residues: CSARDLRDRGSYEQYF. For the CDR3, the DNA is TGCAGTGCTAGAGATCTTCGAGACAGGGGATCCTACGAGCAGTACTTC. The chain employs TRBV20-1 and TRBJ2-7; 8 bases agree with TRBD1. CDR3 size: 16 residues. CDR1 and CDR2 from the germline V gene are DFQATT and SNEGSKA (reference sequence). The J segment lost 1 base and the V segment lost 0 bases, leaving 8 bases of the junction unmatched.

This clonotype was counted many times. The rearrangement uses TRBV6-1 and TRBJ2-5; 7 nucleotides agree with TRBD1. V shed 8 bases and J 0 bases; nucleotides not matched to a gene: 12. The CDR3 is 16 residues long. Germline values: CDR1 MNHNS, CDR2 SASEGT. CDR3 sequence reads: CASLSLDREYQETQYF. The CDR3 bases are TGTGCCAGCCTTTCCCTCGACAGGGAGTACCAAGAGACCCAGTACTTC.

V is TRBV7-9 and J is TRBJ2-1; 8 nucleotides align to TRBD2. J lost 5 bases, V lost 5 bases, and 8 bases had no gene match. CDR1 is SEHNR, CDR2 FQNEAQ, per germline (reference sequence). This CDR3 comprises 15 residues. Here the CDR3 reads CASSPRRGANNEQFF. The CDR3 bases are TGTGCCAGCAGCCCCCGGCGGGGGGCCAACAATGAGCAGTTCTTC.

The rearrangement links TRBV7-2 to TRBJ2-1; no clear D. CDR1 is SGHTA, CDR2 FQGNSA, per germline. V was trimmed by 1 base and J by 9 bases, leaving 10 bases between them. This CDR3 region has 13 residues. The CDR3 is CASSLVLVGEQFF. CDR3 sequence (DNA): TGTGCCAGCAGCTTAGTTCTCGTCGGTGAGCAGTTCTTC.

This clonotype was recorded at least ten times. CDR3: CASSPRTGQISDTQYF. CDR3 nucleotides: TGTGCCAGCAGCCCCCGGACAGGACAAATTTCAGATACGCAGTATTTT. The chain uses TRBV11-2 and TRBJ2-3; 7 bases are a match to TRBD1. The CDR3 length is 16 residues. With V trimmed by 5 bases and J by 4 bases, 12 bases remained unmatched. Germline assignment: CDR1 SGHAT and CDR2 FQNNGV.

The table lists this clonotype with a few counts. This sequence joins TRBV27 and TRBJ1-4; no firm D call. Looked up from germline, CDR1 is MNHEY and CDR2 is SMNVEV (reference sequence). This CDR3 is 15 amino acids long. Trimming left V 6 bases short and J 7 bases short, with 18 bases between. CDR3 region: CASRALVQLGEKLFF. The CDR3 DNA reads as TGTGCCAGCAGAGCCCTGGTACAGTTAGGTGAAAAACTGTTTTTT.

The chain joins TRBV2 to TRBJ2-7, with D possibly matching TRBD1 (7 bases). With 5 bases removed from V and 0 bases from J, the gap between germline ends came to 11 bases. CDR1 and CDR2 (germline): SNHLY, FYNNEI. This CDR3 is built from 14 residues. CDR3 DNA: TGTGCCAGCAGTTACAGGGGAGGCTCCTACGAGCAGTACTTC. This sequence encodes CASSYRGGSYEQYF.

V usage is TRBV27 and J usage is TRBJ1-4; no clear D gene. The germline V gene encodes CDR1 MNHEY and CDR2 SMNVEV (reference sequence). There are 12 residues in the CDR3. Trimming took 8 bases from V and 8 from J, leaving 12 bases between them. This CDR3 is CASSLYGEKLFF. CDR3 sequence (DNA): TGTGCCAGCTCGCTCTATGGGGAAAAACTGTTTTTT. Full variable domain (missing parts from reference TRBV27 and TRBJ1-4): EAQVTQNPRYLITVTGKKLTVTCSQNMNHEYMSWYRQDPGLGLRQIYYSMNVEVTDKGDVPEGYKVSRKEKRNFPLILESPSPNQTSLYFCASSLYGEKLFFGSGTQLSVL.